This T cell receptor (beta chain) was documented in a study of CD8 T cells in Susac syndrome. With random hexamers, roughly 0.45 to 1 ug RNA was reverse transcribed. TCRdb reprocessed the immunoSEQ multiplex PCR reads via MiXCR and lists one record per CDR3 protein. The table includes hundreds of thousands of distinct CDR3 sequences, roughly 93% detected once. The V and J ends lost 4 bases and 6 bases, in that order; junction bases with no gene match: 12. The CDR3 runs to 16 residues. CDR1 is SGHDN and CDR2 is FVKESK in the germline V gene. This clonotype was sampled from a human donor with multiple sclerosis. Material: CD4+ T cells from PBMCs. This chain links TRBV14 with TRBJ2-3; 8 bases fit TRBD2. Written as DNA, the CDR3 is TGTGCCAGCAGCCTACCGGGACTAGGACGGTTGGATACGCAGTATTTT. Its translation is CASSLPGLGRLDTQYF. The full variable domain, its missing parts supplied by reference TRBV14 and TRBJ2-3, is EAGVTQFPSHSVIEKGQTVTLRCDPISGHDNLYWYRRVMGKEIKFLLHFVKESKQDESGMPNNRFLAERTGGTYSTLKVQPAELEDSGVYFCASSLPGLGRLDTQYFGPGTRLTVL.